What follows is one T cell receptor beta chain and its context. The sample comes from a study of shared clonotypes between healthy human individuals. CDR1 is SGHAT and CDR2 is FQNNGV in the germline V gene. The J segment lost 8 bases and the V segment lost 5 bases, leaving 11 bases of the junction unmatched. This CDR3 has 15 residues. Measured with immunoSEQ multiplex PCR; TCRdb has only the in-frame clones, and not every one. Here the sample spans roughly 2.5 million clones, around 94% being singletons. The sample consisted of naive CD4+ T cells sorted from blood. Subset in this sample: CD45RA+ positively selected. This receptor was identified in a man aged 18 to 30 in good health. The chain employs TRBV11-2 and TRBJ1-2; 10 bases align to TRBD1. The CDR3: CASSLMDRGSGGYTF. The CDR3 nucleotides are TGTGCCAGCAGCCTAATGGACAGGGGGAGCGGGGGCTACACCTTC.